This T cell receptor beta chain was captured by sequencing in a study of blood T cell repertoires in COVID-19. Study summary: Spain, Italy and the United States supplied samples that represented acute and convalescent COVID-19. The analysed material was cDNA or gDNA that came from T cells, B-cell-depleted T cells, or PBMCs.

Everyone who took part was about 18 to 90 years old, and they came from about two dozen US areas. Original processing notes: How many nucleated cells were present was estimated from reference gene primer amplification. The assay was immunoSEQ multiplex PCR, and TCRdb's table has in-frame clones only and misses some. D and trimming come from the DNA, and the V and J calls and clone size come from that table. The sample lists under 450,000 clones, roughly nine tenths occurring once. The V and J ends lost 0 bases and 7 bases respectively, with 13 bases between them. The CDR3 runs to 15 residues. The germline CDR1 and CDR2 sequences are MNHEY and SVGEGT.

Sequenced input: PBMCs or T cells enriched from blood (not recorded which). The clonotype was recovered from a woman aged 40 to 55 who had been exposed to COVID-19. The chain uses TRBV6-2 or TRBV6-3 and TRBJ2-1, with D perhaps matching TRBD1 (6 bases). Written as DNA, the CDR3 is TGTGCCAGCAGTTACTCGAGGGACACCCGAAATGAGCAGTTCTTC. Translation: CASSYSRDTRNEQFF.